A selection of T cell receptor beta chains follows, all from one sample in a study of blood T cells in healthy people across ages. TCRdb reprocessed the 5' RACE reads with MiXCR, giving one entry per CDR3 protein. The sample yields roughly 1,000,000 distinct CDR3 sequences, approximately 25% seen once. The same data also went into a second study, on T cells of mothers and their children.

Sequencing was done on a sample of blood. The source of these receptors is a girl under 10 years old in good health. Both conserved end residues are part of each CDR3. A D gene is named only where the DNA matches it firmly. Clone size is stated in some rows and not others, as once, few, many or a class when expanded.

CDR3 protein | CDR3 DNA | D gene | J gene | clone size | CDR3 length | V gene
CASSYLREAFF | TGTGCCAGCAGTTACTTGAGAGAAGCTTTCTTT | . | TRBJ1-1 | few | 11 | TRBV6-6
CASSLVGFDEQFF | TGCGCCAGCAGCTTGGTAGGGTTCGATGAGCAGTTCTTC | . | TRBJ2-1 | . | 13 | TRBV5-1
CASTVTTGKNIQYF | TGTGCCAGCACTGTTACGACGGGCAAAAACATTCAGTACTTC | . | TRBJ2-4 | . | 14 | TRBV2
CASSFGHLGVYGYTF | TGTGCCAGCAGTTTTGGCCATTTAGGGGTATATGGCTACACCTTC | . | TRBJ1-2 | few | 15 | TRBV12-3/TRBV12-4
CASSLTVRGPATNSPLHF | TGCGCCAGCAGCCTAACCGTAAGGGGCCCTGCTACAAATTCACCCCTCCACTTT | . | TRBJ1-6 | few | 18 | TRBV4-1
CSVNESGEQFF | TGCAGCGTTAACGAAAGTGGTGAGCAGTTCTTC | . | TRBJ2-1 | few | 11 | TRBV29-1
CASSDVGAYGYTF | TGTGCCAGTAGCGACGTCGGGGCGTATGGCTACACCTTC | . | TRBJ1-2 | few | 13 | TRBV19
CSAVGSGRDTYEQYF | TGCAGTGCTGTGGGTAGCGGGAGGGATACCTACGAGCAGTACTTC | TRBD2 | TRBJ2-7 | . | 15 | TRBV20-1
CASSYLVSVQETQYF | TGTGCCAGCAGTTACCTGGTGTCGGTCCAAGAGACCCAGTACTTC | . | TRBJ2-5 | . | 15 | TRBV6-2/TRBV6-3
CASSYRRVQETQYF | TGTGCCAGCAGTTACCGTCGGGTACAGGAGACCCAGTACTTC | . | TRBJ2-5 | . | 14 | TRBV6-5
CASSRGQGSTEAFF | TGTGCCAGCAGCCGGGGACAGGGGAGCACTGAAGCTTTCTTT | TRBD1 | TRBJ1-1 | few | 14 | TRBV12-3/TRBV12-4
CASRLGNEQFF | TGTGCCAGCCGGCTAGGCAATGAGCAGTTCTTC | . | TRBJ2-1 | few | 11 | TRBV19
CSARDLGEDGYTF | TGCAGTGCTAGAGATCTAGGGGAAGATGGCTACACCTTC | . | TRBJ1-2 | . | 13 | TRBV20-1
CASSQEGRSQYEQHF | TGCGCCAGCAGCCAAGAAGGACGATCGCAATACGAGCAGCACTTC | . | TRBJ2-5 | . | 15 | TRBV4-1
CSVTGYGPYEQYF | TGCAGCGTTACGGGCTACGGGCCCTACGAGCAGTACTTC | . | TRBJ2-7 | . | 13 | TRBV29-1
CSAPQGLVTADTQYF | TGCAGTGCTCCCCAAGGTCTAGTGACGGCAGATACGCAGTATTTT | . | TRBJ2-3 | once | 15 | TRBV20-1
CSVLRETYNEQFF | TGCAGCGTTCTCCGGGAAACCTACAATGAGCAGTTCTTC | . | TRBJ2-1 | . | 13 | TRBV29-1
CASSRTGGPTDTQYF | TGTGCCAGCAGCCGAACGGGGGGGCCCACAGATACGCAGTATTTT | TRBD2 | TRBJ2-3 | . | 15 | TRBV5-4
CASSGFSPRSNGYTF | TGTGCCAGCAGCGGATTCTCACCAAGGTCCAATGGCTACACCTTC | . | TRBJ1-2 | few | 15 | TRBV7-9
CASSLAREPQETQYF | TGTGCCAGCAGCTTAGCTAGGGAGCCACAAGAGACCCAGTACTTC | . | TRBJ2-5 | few | 15 | TRBV7-9
CASSLDFLAGGSETQYF | TGTGCCAGCAGCTTGGACTTTCTTGCGGGGGGATCTGAGACCCAGTACTTC | TRBD2 | TRBJ2-5 | . | 17 | TRBV7-6
CASSVGYPSTDTQYF | TGTGCCAGCAGCGTAGGCTACCCGAGCACAGATACGCAGTATTTT | . | TRBJ2-3 | . | 15 | TRBV9
CATSDPYYRDGNTDTQYF | TGTGCCACCAGTGATCCTTACTACCGGGACGGGAACACAGATACGCAGTATTTT | . | TRBJ2-3 | . | 18 | TRBV24-1
CASSLGTGLNERFF | TGTGCCAGCAGTCTTGGGACCGGGCTTAATGAGCGGTTCTTC | . | TRBJ2-5 | . | 14 | TRBV6-1
CASSESAEETQYF | TGTGCCAGCAGTGAATCGGCCGAAGAGACCCAGTACTTC | . | TRBJ2-5 | few | 13 | TRBV25-1
CASSLIGEDQPSETQYF | TGTGCCAGCAGTTTAATTGGTGAGGATCAGCCCAGCGAGACCCAGTACTTC | . | TRBJ2-5 | . | 17 | TRBV12-3/TRBV12-4
CSALSGTVYTEAFF | TGCAGTGCTTTATCCGGGACAGTGTACACTGAAGCTTTCTTT | TRBD1 | TRBJ1-1 | few | 14 | TRBV20-1
CASESSRNTIYF | TGTGCTAGTGAATCGTCCCGAAACACCATATATTTT | . | TRBJ1-3 | . | 12 | TRBV12-5
CASSQDTGRNIQYF | TGTGCCAGCAGCCAAGATACAGGGAGGAACATTCAGTACTTC | . | TRBJ2-4 | few | 14 | TRBV4-2
CSAGTGREDTQYF | TGCAGTGCTGGGACGGGTCGAGAAGATACGCAGTATTTT | . | TRBJ2-3 | . | 13 | TRBV20-1
CASSQTGFNQPQHF | TGTGCCAGCAGTCAGACAGGTTTCAATCAGCCCCAGCATTTT | . | TRBJ1-5 | . | 14 | TRBV6-1
CSARGMTENIQYF | TGCAGTGCTAGAGGCATGACAGAAAACATTCAGTACTTC | . | TRBJ2-4 | few | 13 | TRBV20-1
CASSRSGGATYEQYF | TGCGCCAGCAGTCGTAGCGGGGGGGCGACCTACGAGCAGTACTTC | TRBD2 | TRBJ2-7 | few | 15 | TRBV5-1
CSARDLAGGPLEQYF | TGCAGTGCTAGAGATTTAGCGGGGGGGCCTTTGGAGCAGTACTTC | TRBD2 | TRBJ2-7 | . | 15 | TRBV20-1
CASSFVPGGLETQYF | TGTGCCAGCAGTTTCGTCCCAGGTGGTTTGGAGACCCAGTACTTC | . | TRBJ2-5 | . | 15 | TRBV28
CATSRKGKNTGELFF | TGTGCCACCTCACGTAAGGGGAAGAACACCGGGGAGCTGTTTTTT | . | TRBJ2-2 | few | 15 | TRBV6-2/TRBV6-3
CATSGGRGPHYTF | TGTGCCACCAGCGGGGGCCGGGGGCCTCACTACACCTTC | . | TRBJ1-2 | . | 13 | TRBV15
CSANRDLKEYPNYGYTF | TGCAGTGCTAACCGGGACTTAAAGGAATACCCTAACTATGGCTACACCTTC | . | TRBJ1-2 | . | 17 | TRBV20-1
CASSSWEYTDTQYF | TGTGCCAGCAGCTCTTGGGAGTACACAGATACGCAGTATTTT | . | TRBJ2-3 | . | 14 | TRBV7-9
CASSAGAVNTIYF | TGTGCCAGCAGCGCCGGGGCTGTCAACACCATATATTTT | . | TRBJ1-3 | few | 13 | TRBV9
CATIDTRYEQYF | TGTGCCACCATTGACACCCGCTACGAGCAGTACTTC | . | TRBJ2-7 | . | 12 | TRBV25-1
CASSQEALDRAVEKLFF | TGCGCCAGCAGCCAAGAGGCCCTGGACAGGGCAGTTGAAAAACTGTTTTTT | TRBD1 | TRBJ1-4 | . | 17 | TRBV4-1
CASSQSLGRTGELFF | TGTGCCAGTAGCCAATCTTTGGGAAGAACCGGGGAGCTGTTTTTT | . | TRBJ2-2 | . | 15 | TRBV19
CSVDLRDGLNTEAFF | TGCAGCGTTGATCTGCGCGACGGACTGAACACTGAAGCTTTCTTT | . | TRBJ1-1 | . | 15 | TRBV29-1
CASTTPIRGGNEQFF | TGTGCCAGCACCACTCCCATACGGGGGGGCAATGAGCAGTTCTTC | TRBD2 | TRBJ2-1 | few | 15 | TRBV28
CAIKPNLGELFF | TGTGCCATCAAGCCGAATTTGGGCGAGCTGTTTTTT | . | TRBJ2-2 | few | 12 | TRBV10-3
CASSQERRTTLDEQYF | TGTGCCAGCAGCCAAGAGCGGAGGACAACATTGGACGAGCAGTACTTC | . | TRBJ2-7 | . | 16 | TRBV14
CASGGARGTFF | TGTGCCAGCGGAGGGGCCCGAGGAACTTTCTTT | . | TRBJ1-1 | . | 11 | TRBV14
CASSLSHGGLNEQFF | TGTGCCAGCAGCCTCTCACACGGAGGCCTCAATGAGCAGTTCTTC | . | TRBJ2-1 | . | 15 | TRBV11-2
CASSQDGGAGANVLTF | TGCGCCAGCAGCCAAGATGGAGGGGCTGGGGCCAACGTCCTGACTTTC | . | TRBJ2-6 | many | 16 | TRBV4-3
CASSVANREKLFF | TGTGCCAGCAGCGTAGCGAACAGGGAAAAACTGTTTTTT | . | TRBJ1-4 | few | 13 | TRBV9
CASSFLAGLETQYF | TGTGCCAGCAGTTTTCTAGCGGGACTGGAGACCCAGTACTTC | TRBD2 | TRBJ2-5 | few | 14 | TRBV28
CSARLNTPPHQAFF | TGCAGTGCTAGACTTAATACCCCTCCTCACCAAGCTTTCTTT | . | TRBJ1-1 | . | 14 | TRBV20-1
CASSQDRTGQSYNEQFF | TGTGCCAGCAGCCAAGACAGGACAGGGCAATCCTACAATGAGCAGTTCTTC | TRBD1 | TRBJ2-1 | . | 17 | TRBV4-2
CATGTGGSYEQYF | TGTGCCACCGGGACAGGGGGCTCCTACGAGCAGTACTTC | TRBD1 | TRBJ2-7 | few | 13 | TRBV24-1
CASLLQGPGGSDTQYF | TGTGCCAGCCTTCTACAGGGCCCCGGGGGGTCAGATACGCAGTATTTT | . | TRBJ2-3 | . | 16 | TRBV2
CASSWGRETYNEQFF | TGTGCCAGCAGTTGGGGCCGAGAGACTTACAATGAGCAGTTCTTC | . | TRBJ2-1 | few | 15 | TRBV6-5
CASTGTENYEQYF | TGTGCCAGCACAGGGACAGAAAACTACGAGCAGTACTTC | TRBD1 | TRBJ2-7 | few | 13 | TRBV6-6
CASSDTGADTQYF | TGTGCCAGCAGTGACACAGGCGCAGATACGCAGTATTTT | . | TRBJ2-3 | few | 13 | TRBV28
CASSPIGDYEQYF | TGTGCCAGCAGCCCCATCGGGGACTACGAGCAGTACTTC | . | TRBJ2-7 | . | 13 | TRBV7-9